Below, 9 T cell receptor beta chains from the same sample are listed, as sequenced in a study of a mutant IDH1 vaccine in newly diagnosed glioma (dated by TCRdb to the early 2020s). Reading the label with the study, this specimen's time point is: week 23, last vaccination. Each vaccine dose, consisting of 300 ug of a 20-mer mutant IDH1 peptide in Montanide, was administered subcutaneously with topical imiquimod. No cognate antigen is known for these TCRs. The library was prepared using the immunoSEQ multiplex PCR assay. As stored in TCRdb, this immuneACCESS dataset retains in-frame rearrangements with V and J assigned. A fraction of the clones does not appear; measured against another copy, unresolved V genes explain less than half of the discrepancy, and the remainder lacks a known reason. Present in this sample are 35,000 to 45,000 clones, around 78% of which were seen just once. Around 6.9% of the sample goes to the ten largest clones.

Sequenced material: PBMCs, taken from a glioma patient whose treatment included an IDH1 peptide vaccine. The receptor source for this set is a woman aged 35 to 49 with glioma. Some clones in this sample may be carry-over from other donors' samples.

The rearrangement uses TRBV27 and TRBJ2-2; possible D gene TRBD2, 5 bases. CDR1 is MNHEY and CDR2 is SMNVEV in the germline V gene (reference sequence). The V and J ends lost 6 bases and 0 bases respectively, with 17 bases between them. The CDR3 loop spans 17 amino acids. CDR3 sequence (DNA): TGTGCCAGCAGCCGAATACTAGAAGAGACGAACACCGGGGAGCTGTTTTTT. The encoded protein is CASSRILEETNTGELFF.

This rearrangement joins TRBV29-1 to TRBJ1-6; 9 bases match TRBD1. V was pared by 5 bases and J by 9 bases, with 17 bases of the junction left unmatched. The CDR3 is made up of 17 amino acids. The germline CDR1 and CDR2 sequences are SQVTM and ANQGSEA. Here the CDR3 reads CSVQVGDREIRGSPLHF. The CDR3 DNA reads TGCAGCGTTCAGGTGGGGGACAGGGAGATTAGGGGTTCACCCCTCCACTTT.

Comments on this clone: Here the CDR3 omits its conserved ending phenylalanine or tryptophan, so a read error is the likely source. The CDR3 spells CATLTGPNTEAFL. CDR3 bases: TGTGCCACCTTGACAGGGCCGAACACTGAAGCTTTCCTT. The rearrangement uses TRBV10-3 and TRBJ1-1, with TRBD1 matching 7 bases. In germline, CDR1 is ENHRY, CDR2 SYGVKD. The CDR3 runs 13 residues. V shed 10 bases, J shed 1 base, and the junction held 6 bases outside the gene matches.

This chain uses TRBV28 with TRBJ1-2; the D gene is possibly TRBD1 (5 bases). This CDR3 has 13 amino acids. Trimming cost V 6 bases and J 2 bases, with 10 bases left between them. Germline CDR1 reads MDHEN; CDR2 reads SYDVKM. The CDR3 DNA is TGTGCCAGCAGGTCGGGACCGAACTATGGCTACACCTTC. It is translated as CASRSGPNYGYTF.

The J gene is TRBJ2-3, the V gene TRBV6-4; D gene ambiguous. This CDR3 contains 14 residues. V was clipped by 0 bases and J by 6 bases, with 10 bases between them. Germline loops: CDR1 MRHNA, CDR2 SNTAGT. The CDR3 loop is CASSDSGNVDTQYF. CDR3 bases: TGTGCCAGCAGTGACTCGGGGAATGTGGATACGCAGTATTTT.

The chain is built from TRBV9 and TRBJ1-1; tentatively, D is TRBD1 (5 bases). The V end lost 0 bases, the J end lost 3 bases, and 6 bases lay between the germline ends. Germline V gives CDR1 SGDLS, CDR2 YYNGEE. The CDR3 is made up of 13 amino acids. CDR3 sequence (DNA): TGTGCCAGCAGCGTAGGGGGGTACACTGAAGCTTTCTTT. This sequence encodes CASSVGGYTEAFF.

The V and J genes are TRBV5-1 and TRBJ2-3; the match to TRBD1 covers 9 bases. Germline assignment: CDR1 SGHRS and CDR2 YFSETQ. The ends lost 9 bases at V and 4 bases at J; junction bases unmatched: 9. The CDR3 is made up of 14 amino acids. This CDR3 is CATGTGGFPDTQYF. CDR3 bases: TGCGCCACGGGAACAGGGGGCTTCCCAGATACGCAGTATTTT.

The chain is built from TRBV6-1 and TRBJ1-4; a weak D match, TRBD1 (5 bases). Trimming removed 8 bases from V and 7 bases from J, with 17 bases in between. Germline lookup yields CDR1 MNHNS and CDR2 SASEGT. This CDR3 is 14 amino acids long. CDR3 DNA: TGTGCCAGCCATGGGGGACTGAGGGGTGAAAAACTGTTTTTT. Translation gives CASHGGLRGEKLFF.

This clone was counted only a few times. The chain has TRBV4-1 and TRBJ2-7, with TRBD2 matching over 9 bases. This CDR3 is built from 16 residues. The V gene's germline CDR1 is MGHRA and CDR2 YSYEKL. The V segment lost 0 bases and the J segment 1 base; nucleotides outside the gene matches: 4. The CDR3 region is CASSQDWREGSYEQYF. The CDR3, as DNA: TGCGCCAGCAGCCAAGATTGGCGGGAGGGTTCCTACGAGCAGTACTTC.